This T cell receptor (beta chain) appears in the sequencing data of a study of blood T cell repertoires in COVID-19. Overall study context: Specimens from acute and convalescent COVID-19 originated in the United States, Italy and Spain. The analysed material was cDNA or gDNA that came from T cells, B-cell-depleted T cells, or PBMCs.

Germline lookup yields CDR1 SNHLY and CDR2 FYNNEI. The germline V and J ends were trimmed by 8 bases and 10 bases, with 24 bases remaining between them. The CDR3 length is 14 residues. As originally analysed: Amplifying reference gene primers gave estimates of nucleated cell counts. Only in-frame clones appear in the TCRdb table, and some are missing; sequencing was by immunoSEQ multiplex PCR. V, J and clone size are those of that table, while D and trimming were read from the DNA. The data show 150,000 to 200,000 clones, roughly 89% seen once. Specimen: peripheral blood. V usage is TRBV2 and J usage is TRBJ2-7; D might be TRBD2 (6 bases). This clonotype originated in a woman aged 45 to 65 with acute or convalescent COVID-19. DNA of the CDR3: TGTGCCAGCGCCTCCGAAGCGGGTCATTTTGAACAGTACTTC. Amino acids: CASASEAGHFEQYF. Variable domain in full (rest from reference TRBV2 and TRBJ2-7): EPEVTQTPSHQVTQMGQEVILRCVPISNHLYFYWYRQILGQKVEFLVSFYNNEISEKSEIFDDQFSVERPDGSNFTLKIRSTKLEDSAMYFCASASEAGHFEQYFGPGTRLTVT.